This T cell receptor beta chain was obtained from a study of T-cell reconstitution after alpha-beta-depleted transplantation in children. This clonotype came up many times. V lost 5 bases to trimming and J lost 4 bases, with 11 bases between them. Germline V lookup: CDR1 SGHAT, CDR2 FQNNGV. This CDR3 region has 13 residues. Preparation of the TCRbeta library involved a method that used unique molecular identifiers. TCRdb analysed the PCR reads with MiXCR anew, one entry per CDR3 protein. The sample consists of about 230,000 distinct CDR3 sequences, more than 7.5% of them appearing once. J is TRBJ2-5 and V is TRBV11-2; D gene uncertain. The specimen was PBMCs from the stem cell graft donor, collected from the stem cell graft. The TCR originated in a human donor who donated a stem cell graft to a child with SCID. This chain's CDR3 is CASSRASAETQYF. The DNA for the CDR3 is TGTGCCAGCAGCCGTGCCTCTGCAGAGACCCAGTACTTC.